This is a list of T cell receptor beta chains from one sample in a study of T-cell reconstitution after alpha-beta-depleted transplantation in children. TCRdb recomputed calls from the PCR reads with MiXCR, one row per CDR3 protein. The data show fewer than 400,000 distinct CDR3 sequences, approximately 23% seen once. The sequencing here drew on PBMCs, mostly from graft donor cells, taken 180 days after TCRalphabeta/CD19-depleted stem cell transplant. All receptors derive from a male patient aged 5 to 17 who had a stem cell transplant for acute lymphoblastic leukemia, so the T cells may come from the graft donor. Each CDR3 is given with its conserved first and last residue. A D gene is named only where the DNA matches it firmly. Only some rows state a clone size, as once, few, many or a class for expanded clones.

D gene	clone size	J gene	V gene	CDR3 DNA	CDR3 protein
TRBD1	few	TRBJ1-5	TRBV20-1	TGCAGTGCTAGAGACCCGGGACAGGGAAATCAGCCCCAGCATTTT	CSARDPGQGNQPQHF
.	many	TRBJ2-7	TRBV30	TGTGCCTGGAGTGTGACGGGGTTTGGGACGGAGACCTACGAGCAGTACTTC	CAWSVTGFGTETYEQYF
.	few	TRBJ2-1	TRBV27	TGTGCCAGCAGGATTGGTTACAATGAGCAGTTCTTC	CASRIGYNEQFF
.	few	TRBJ2-2	TRBV5-1	TGCGCCAGCAGCCCACTAGCTGCCGGGGAGCTGTTTTTT	CASSPLAAGELFF
.	.	TRBJ2-3	TRBV10-3	TGTGCCATCGGGCTATTTGATACGCAGTATTTT	CAIGLFDTQYF
.	few	TRBJ2-7	TRBV29-1	TGCAGCGTGACGGAACAAAGCTCCTACGAGCAGTACTTC	CSVTEQSSYEQYF
TRBD2	.	TRBJ2-7	TRBV20-1	TGCAGTGCAACGGGAGGGTTGAGCGACGAGCAGTACTTC	CSATGGLSDEQYF
.	once	TRBJ2-1	TRBV4-1	TGCGCCAGCAGCCACATTAGGGCTAGCCCCAATGAGCAGTTCTTC	CASSHIRASPNEQFF
TRBD1	.	TRBJ2-1	TRBV3-1	TGTGCCAGCAGCCCCCGGGACAGGGCCAAAGCCGAGCAGTTCTTC	CASSPRDRAKAEQFF
.	few	TRBJ2-3	TRBV20-1	TGCAGTGTCCGGACAGATCCTACAGATACGCAGTATTTT	CSVRTDPTDTQYF
TRBD2	few	TRBJ2-1	TRBV20-1	TGCAGTGCCGTAGCGGGAGCGCATGAGCAGTTCTTC	CSAVAGAHEQFF
.	.	TRBJ2-7	TRBV7-9	TGTGCCAGCAGCTTACCCGAGGAGACTAGGACCACCTACGAGCAGTACTTC	CASSLPEETRTTYEQYF
.	.	TRBJ1-1	TRBV5-1	TGCGCCAGCAATCGGCCCGGGGTTGCTGAAGCTTTCTTT	CASNRPGVAEAFF
.	few	TRBJ2-7	TRBV25-1	TGTGCCAGCAGTGGCGTGACGGCGTTAGGCGAGCAGTACTTC	CASSGVTALGEQYF
.	.	TRBJ2-7	TRBV4-1	TGCGCCAGCAGCCCGGCCGGGGTTGGGTCCTACGAGCAGTACTTC	CASSPAGVGSYEQYF
.	few	TRBJ2-5	TRBV3-1	TGTGCCAGCAGCCAATCGACAGGACCCCGTGGGACCCAGTACTTC	CASSQSTGPRGTQYF
TRBD2	.	TRBJ2-7	TRBV18	TGTGCCAGCTCACCGGGAACTAGCGGTTACTACGAGCAGTACTTC	CASSPGTSGYYEQYF
.	.	TRBJ2-1	TRBV12-3/TRBV12-4	TGTGCCAGCAGCATCTATTCCGGGCCCTCCCAGAGCTCCTACAATGAGCAGTTCTTC	CASSIYSGPSQSSYNEQFF
TRBD2	few	TRBJ2-7	TRBV11-2	TGTGCCAGCACCTTGGGGACTAGCGGGAGATACGAGCAGTACTTC	CASTLGTSGRYEQYF
.	few	TRBJ2-7	TRBV25-1	TGTGCCAGCAGTTTTGGGGTCAGGGCGTCCTACGAGCAGTACTTC	CASSFGVRASYEQYF
TRBD1	.	TRBJ2-4	TRBV5-1	TGCGCCAGCAGCTTCAGGGGGAGATATATTCAGTACTTC	CASSFRGRYIQYF
.	few	TRBJ2-1	TRBV7-2	TGTGCCAGCAGCTTTCGGACAACCCAGTTCTTC	CASSFRTTQFF
TRBD1	few	TRBJ1-6	TRBV18	TGTGCCAGCTCACCCTCTCTCAGGGGGCCGAATTCACCCCTCCACTTT	CASSPSLRGPNSPLHF
.	.	TRBJ2-7	TRBV21-1	TGTGCCAGTTACAGGATCTACTACGAGCAGTACTTC	CASYRIYYEQYF
.	few	TRBJ1-1	TRBV3-1	TGTGCCAGCAGCCCCGGACGGAGGAACACTGAAGCTTTCTTT	CASSPGRRNTEAFF
.	few	TRBJ1-1	TRBV14	TGTGCCAGCAGCCAAGAAACGGGCCAGACTGAAGCTTTCTTT	CASSQETGQTEAFF
TRBD2	many	TRBJ2-7	TRBV6-1	TGTGCCAGCAGACCGGGACTACCCCTCTACGAGCAGTACTTC	CASRPGLPLYEQYF
TRBD2	few	TRBJ2-1	TRBV9	TGTGCCAGCAGCGTAGGGGACAGAGGACTAGCGGGATTATTTTCCTACAATGAGCAGTTCTTC	CASSVGDRGLAGLFSYNEQFF
TRBD2	.	TRBJ2-3	TRBV20-1	TGCAGTGCTAGTATGCATAGCGGGAGCGTCAAGTATTTT	CSASMHSGSVKYF
.	few	TRBJ2-7	TRBV7-9	TGTGCCAGCAGCTTAGGGGGATCCCGTTTCGAGCAGTACTTC	CASSLGGSRFEQYF
TRBD2	few	TRBJ2-1	TRBV20-1	TGCAGTGCTAGGGCAAGAGCGGGAGGACCCTACAATGAGCAGTTCTTC	CSARARAGGPYNEQFF
.	.	TRBJ1-1	TRBV5-1	TGCGCCAGCAGCATGGGACAGAACACTGAAGCTTTCTTT	CASSMGQNTEAFF
TRBD1	few	TRBJ1-6	TRBV6-1	TGTGCCAGCGGGACAGGGATTATACCGGGTTCACCCCTCCACTTT	CASGTGIIPGSPLHF
.	few	TRBJ1-4	TRBV6-2/TRBV6-3	TGTGCCAGCAGTTACTGGGGGAAGTGGGGCGAAAAACTGTTTTTT	CASSYWGKWGEKLFF
TRBD1	.	TRBJ2-7	TRBV10-3	TGTGCCATCAGTTCAGCCAAGTCTTGGGACAGGGAGATCTACGAGCAGTACTTC	CAISSAKSWDREIYEQYF
TRBD2	.	TRBJ2-5	TRBV2	TGTGCCAGCAGTAAACAAGGACTAGCGGGAGATGGAGAGACCCAGTACTTC	CASSKQGLAGDGETQYF
.	few	TRBJ2-3	TRBV12-3/TRBV12-4	TGTGCCAGCAGTGACAAGTACACAGATACGCAGTATTTT	CASSDKYTDTQYF